This paragraph reports one T cell receptor (beta chain). This record belongs to a study of technical replicates of blood from four donors. CDR3 length equals 14 residues. From germline, CDR1 is MGHRA and CDR2 YSYEKL. V dropped 1 base and J dropped 6; count of bases not matched to a gene: 5. Sequenced by immunoSEQ multiplex PCR; TCRdb stores in-frame clones only, minus some. The sample records about 68,000 clones, under 98% being singletons. The V gene is TRBV4-1, the J gene TRBJ2-7, with 8 bases aligning to TRBD2. Specimen: T cells isolated from PBMCs. This clonotype was sampled from a human donor in good health. As DNA, the CDR3 is TGCGCCAGCAGCCAAGTAGCGGGATCGCGCGAGCAGTACTTC. Translation gives CASSQVAGSREQYF.